This T cell receptor (beta chain) was identified in a study of T cells in Graves' hyperthyroidism and ophthalmopathy. This clonotype was seen more than once but under ten times. Its specificity is not known. Study-level findings and limits: Using 13 V-J features, a model discriminated ophthalmopathy from stable hyperthyroidism.

The trim removed 5 bases at V and 5 bases at J, leaving 7 bases unmatched. The CDR3 loop spans 14 amino acids. Germline values: CDR1 MNHEY, CDR2 SVGEGT. Using RNA transcripts as the source, TCR beta CDR3 regions were amplified. Researchers ran a first-round RT-PCR on the TCR CDR3 using the HTBI primer set. TCRdb re-called the multiplex PCR reads with MiXCR, one entry per CDR3 protein. The sample holds about 640,000 distinct CDR3 sequences, roughly 20% seen once. Among ophthalmopathy patients, the Clinical Activity Score reached at least 3, the NOSPECS grade reached at least 4, and duration remained under 3 months.

The sequencing sample was made of blood. The receptor's source is a man aged 25-45 years with Graves' ophthalmopathy. The J gene is TRBJ2-3, the V gene TRBV6-2 or TRBV6-3; TRBD2 matches at 7 bases. This CDR3 reads CASSPREFGDTQYF. The CDR3 DNA follows: TGTGCCAGCAGTCCGCGGGAGTTCGGAGATACGCAGTATTTT.